This note documents a single TCR beta chain sequence. The antigen this receptor binds is unknown. Base qualities were left out, and no much larger clone turns up one base away. Instrument on record: Illumina HiSeq 2500. Quantitative 5'-RACE with molecular barcodes was the method used to prepare the TCR beta libraries. Under the source paper's analysis protocol: Disease-linked TCR variants were identified with a new computational method built on a probabilistic model of VDJ rearrangement. TCRdb applied fastp at Q25 and MiXCR to the public reads, then kept only in-frame beta chains. One record per CDR3 amino acid sequence lists the most common genes and DNA. The V and J calls were not made by the authors but by TCRdb's processing. The sample table lists about 200,000 distinct CDR3 sequences, around 13% of them with a count of one. Together, the top ten hold 16% of the sample. This sample was taken from a study of CD8 T cells in ankylosing spondylitis (dated by TCRdb to about 2017). General notes on the study: To find TCR variants linked to disease, the study profiled T cell receptor beta repertoires in ankylosing spondylitis patients and healthy donors. The full study cohort comprised some 27 ankylosing spondylitis patients and 110 or so healthy donors. Peripheral blood was sampled, and synovial fluid was also collected from ankylosing spondylitis patients. Overall study outcomes, separate from this receptor: Significant enrichment of the disease-linked clones was reported in matched synovial fluid samples from ankylosing spondylitis patients. The disease-linked clones had a CD8+ phenotype and were found at relatively low frequencies in peripheral blood. A TCR beta motif made up of eight highly homologous amino acid variants appeared to be characteristic of blood from ankylosing spondylitis patients. Some motif variants were previously reported in synovial fluid and blood of reactive arthritis patients, suggesting common disease-initiation mechanisms.

V is reduced by 0 bases and J by 1 base, leaving a spacing of 10 bases between them. Per the germline V gene, MGHRA is the CDR1 and YSYEKL is the CDR2. Measured from the cysteine to the phenylalanine, the CDR3 is 16 residues long. Just the 48-base CDR3 DNA is kept, in frame starting at base 1. The clonotype was recovered from a male donor with ankylosing spondylitis or in good health (not recorded which). The rearrangement joined TRBV4-1 to TRBJ2-1; D gene: possibly TRBD2, on 5 matching bases. The sequencing sample was made of blood, either unsorted or a sorted T cell fraction (not recorded which). At the DNA level, the sequence is TGCGCCAGCAGCCAAGATAGAGTAGCGTCCTACAATGAGCAGTTCTTC. Its amino acids are CASSQDRVASYNEQFF.